These T cell receptor beta chains were read from a single sample in a study of blood T cell repertoires in COVID-19. Assay: immunoSEQ multiplex PCR; the TCRdb copy retains only in-frame clones and omits some. The table shows 120,000 to 150,000 clones, with 80% to 85% occurring only once. The sample taken for sequencing was peripheral blood. The receptors stem from a human donor in a cohort sampled during active COVID-19. Both conserved end residues are part of each CDR3. The D gene is left open where the match is weak. Only some rows state a clone size, as once, few, many or a class for expanded clones.

J gene: TRBJ2-7
D gene: TRBD2
clone size: -
V gene: TRBV7-9
CDR3 protein: CASSPTSGESYEQYF
CDR3 DNA: TGTGCCAGCAGCCCGACTAGCGGGGAGTCCTACGAGCAGTACTTC

J gene: TRBJ1-1
D gene: -
clone size: -
V gene: TRBV3-1/TRBV3-2
CDR3 protein: CASSQVRVNTEAFF
CDR3 DNA: TGTGCCAGCAGCCAAGTTCGTGTGAACACTGAAGCTTTCTTT

J gene: TRBJ2-5
D gene: -
clone size: -
V gene: TRBV5-4
CDR3 protein: CASSSPRAGREGTQYF
CDR3 DNA: TGTGCCAGCAGCTCCCCCAGGGCGGGGCGCGAGGGGACCCAGTACTTC

J gene: TRBJ2-2
D gene: -
clone size: -
V gene: TRBV29-1
CDR3 protein: CSAPSSANTGELFF
CDR3 DNA: TGCAGCGCCCCTAGCAGCGCGAACACCGGGGAGCTGTTTTTT

J gene: TRBJ2-7
D gene: -
clone size: medium-sized
V gene: TRBV6-5
CDR3 protein: CASSPNNYEQYF
CDR3 DNA: TGTGCCAGCAGTCCGAACAACTACGAGCAGTACTTC

J gene: TRBJ1-6
D gene: TRBD1
clone size: -
V gene: TRBV10-1
CDR3 protein: CASRGQGEGSPLHF
CDR3 DNA: TGCGCCAGCAGGGGACAGGGTGAAGGTTCACCCCTCCACTTT

J gene: TRBJ2-6
D gene: TRBD1
clone size: -
V gene: TRBV27
CDR3 protein: CASSSGTGGAGANVLTF
CDR3 DNA: TGTGCCAGCAGCTCCGGGACAGGGGGCGCCGGGGCCAACGTCCTGACTTTC

J gene: TRBJ1-2
D gene: TRBD1
clone size: -
V gene: TRBV12-3/TRBV12-4
CDR3 protein: CASSGTGGDGYTF
CDR3 DNA: TGTGCCAGTTCCGGGACAGGGGGCGATGGCTACACCTTC

J gene: TRBJ2-1
D gene: -
clone size: -
V gene: TRBV24-1
CDR3 protein: CATSDPRGYNEQFF
CDR3 DNA: TGTGCCACCAGTGACCCCAGGGGATACAATGAGCAGTTCTTC

J gene: TRBJ2-5
D gene: -
clone size: -
V gene: TRBV15
CDR3 protein: CATSRLGLQETQYF
CDR3 DNA: TGTGCCACCAGCAGACTAGGTTTACAAGAGACCCAGTACTTC

J gene: TRBJ2-1
D gene: -
clone size: -
V gene: TRBV27
CDR3 protein: CASQNDISYNEQFF
CDR3 DNA: TGTGCCAGCCAAAACGACATTTCCTACAATGAGCAGTTCTTC

J gene: TRBJ2-5
D gene: -
clone size: -
V gene: TRBV7-9
CDR3 protein: CASSLERGGTQYF
CDR3 DNA: TGTGCCAGCAGCTTAGAAAGGGGGGGGACCCAGTACTTC

J gene: TRBJ1-2
D gene: -
clone size: -
V gene: TRBV21-1
CDR3 protein: CASSKGPQADPWNYGYTF
CDR3 DNA: TGTGCCAGCAGCAAAGGCCCCCAGGCAGATCCCTGGAACTATGGCTACACCTTC

J gene: TRBJ1-2
D gene: -
clone size: -
V gene: TRBV7-9
CDR3 protein: CASSLKLNYGYTF
CDR3 DNA: TGTGCCAGCAGCTTAAAACTAAACTATGGCTACACCTTC

J gene: TRBJ2-7
D gene: TRBD1
clone size: few
V gene: TRBV6-4
CDR3 protein: CASSTGVGYEQYF
CDR3 DNA: TGTGCCAGCAGCACAGGGGTAGGCTACGAGCAGTACTTC

J gene: TRBJ2-7
D gene: -
clone size: -
V gene: TRBV6-5
CDR3 protein: CASRHGTYEQYF
CDR3 DNA: TGTGCCAGCAGGCACGGGACCTACGAGCAGTACTTC

J gene: TRBJ2-1
D gene: -
clone size: -
V gene: TRBV10-3
CDR3 protein: CASSSEGGSYNEQFF
CDR3 DNA: TGTGCTTCGAGTTCAGAAGGGGGCTCCTACAATGAGCAGTTCTTC

J gene: TRBJ2-7
D gene: TRBD1
clone size: few
V gene: TRBV11-3
CDR3 protein: CASSPRQGSYEQYF
CDR3 DNA: TGTGCCAGCAGCCCGCGACAGGGGAGCTACGAGCAGTACTTC

J gene: TRBJ1-1
D gene: -
clone size: -
V gene: TRBV4-1
CDR3 protein: CASSQGSQRSRTEAFF
CDR3 DNA: TGCGCCAGCAGCCAAGGATCTCAACGGAGTAGGACTGAAGCTTTCTTT

J gene: TRBJ2-7
D gene: -
clone size: -
V gene: TRBV10-2
CDR3 protein: CASSESAGPFSYEQYF
CDR3 DNA: TGCGCCAGCAGTGAGTCGGCGGGGCCTTTTTCCTACGAGCAGTACTTC

J gene: TRBJ1-1
D gene: TRBD1
clone size: once
V gene: TRBV25-1
CDR3 protein: CASSGWTGTNTEAFF
CDR3 DNA: TGTGCCAGCAGTGGATGGACAGGGACCAACACTGAAGCTTTCTTT

J gene: TRBJ2-7
D gene: -
clone size: -
V gene: TRBV11-2
CDR3 protein: CASSLAGFGAAGREQYF
CDR3 DNA: TGTGCCAGCAGCTTAGCTGGGTTCGGGGCCGCGGGGAGGGAGCAGTACTTC

J gene: TRBJ1-2
D gene: TRBD1
clone size: -
V gene: TRBV9
CDR3 protein: CASSADRGRTPNYGYTF
CDR3 DNA: TGTGCCAGCAGCGCGGACAGGGGGCGAACCCCTAACTATGGCTACACCTTC

J gene: TRBJ2-4
D gene: -
clone size: -
V gene: TRBV14
CDR3 protein: CASSRPGEAKNIQYF
CDR3 DNA: TGTGCCAGCAGCCGGCCCGGGGAGGCCAAAAACATTCAGTACTTC

J gene: TRBJ2-1
D gene: TRBD2
clone size: -
V gene: TRBV9
CDR3 protein: CASSVKAGFMYEQFF
CDR3 DNA: TGTGCCAGCAGCGTAAAAGCGGGGTTCATGTATGAGCAGTTCTTC

J gene: TRBJ2-7
D gene: -
clone size: -
V gene: TRBV6-5
CDR3 protein: CASSLLGYEQYF
CDR3 DNA: TGTGCCAGCAGTTTACTAGGCTACGAGCAGTACTTC

J gene: TRBJ1-2
D gene: TRBD1
clone size: -
V gene: TRBV4-2
CDR3 protein: CASSQGGQGLANYGYTF
CDR3 DNA: TGTGCCAGCAGCCAAGGGGGACAGGGATTAGCTAACTATGGCTACACCTTC

J gene: TRBJ2-3
D gene: -
clone size: -
V gene: TRBV19
CDR3 protein: CASSIRGATQYF
CDR3 DNA: TGTGCCAGTAGTATTCGGGGGGCTACGCAGTATTTT

J gene: TRBJ1-5
D gene: -
clone size: -
V gene: TRBV9
CDR3 protein: CASSAGGAPNQPQHF
CDR3 DNA: TGTGCCAGCAGCGCGGGGGGGGCACCCAATCAGCCCCAGCATTTT

J gene: TRBJ1-3
D gene: TRBD1
clone size: -
V gene: TRBV28
CDR3 protein: CASSLTGGRRDTIYF
CDR3 DNA: TGTGCCAGCAGTTTGACAGGGGGCAGGAGAGACACCATATATTTT

J gene: TRBJ1-3
D gene: -
clone size: -
V gene: TRBV6-5
CDR3 protein: CASTRGSWPGNTIYF
CDR3 DNA: TGTGCCAGCACCAGGGGCTCCTGGCCTGGAAACACCATATATTTT

J gene: TRBJ2-1
D gene: TRBD2
clone size: -
V gene: TRBV4-2
CDR3 protein: CASSQDPTSSSSYNEQFF
CDR3 DNA: TGTGCCAGCAGCCAAGATCCGACTAGCTCAAGCTCCTACAATGAGCAGTTCTTC

J gene: TRBJ2-3
D gene: -
clone size: -
V gene: TRBV5-1
CDR3 protein: CASGGGNTDTQYF
CDR3 DNA: TGCGCCAGCGGCGGGGGCAATACAGATACGCAGTATTTT

J gene: TRBJ2-1
D gene: -
clone size: -
V gene: TRBV6-5
CDR3 protein: CASSLTSESSYNEQFF
CDR3 DNA: TGTGCCAGCAGTTTAACTTCGGAGAGCTCCTACAATGAGCAGTTCTTC

J gene: TRBJ1-4
D gene: -
clone size: once
V gene: TRBV19
CDR3 protein: CASSIAAARSEKLFF
CDR3 DNA: TGTGCCAGTAGTATCGCGGCAGCTAGAAGTGAAAAACTGTTTTTT

J gene: TRBJ1-4
D gene: TRBD1
clone size: -
V gene: TRBV7-9
CDR3 protein: CASSREAGTGGAELFF
CDR3 DNA: TGTGCCAGCAGCCGGGAGGCCGGGACAGGGGGCGCAGAACTGTTTTTT

J gene: TRBJ1-1
D gene: -
clone size: few
V gene: TRBV7-3
CDR3 protein: CASSLDTSTEAFF
CDR3 DNA: TGTGCCAGCAGTTTGGACACCAGCACTGAAGCTTTCTTT

J gene: TRBJ2-7
D gene: TRBD1
clone size: -
V gene: TRBV28
CDR3 protein: CASGTAKYEQYF
CDR3 DNA: TGTGCCAGCGGGACAGCCAAATACGAGCAGTACTTC

J gene: TRBJ2-7
D gene: -
clone size: -
V gene: TRBV7-2
CDR3 protein: CASSLEYRRSYGQYF
CDR3 DNA: TGTGCCAGCAGCTTAGAATACAGGCGCTCCTACGGGCAGTACTTC

J gene: TRBJ2-3
D gene: TRBD1
clone size: -
V gene: TRBV20-1
CDR3 protein: CSASMVRGRTDTQYF
CDR3 DNA: TGCAGTGCTAGTATGGTAAGGGGGCGAACAGATACGCAGTATTTT

J gene: TRBJ1-5
D gene: TRBD1
clone size: -
V gene: TRBV4-1
CDR3 protein: CASSQGQSNQPQHF
CDR3 DNA: TGCGCCAGCAGCCAGGGACAGAGCAATCAGCCCCAGCATTTT

J gene: TRBJ2-1
D gene: -
clone size: -
V gene: TRBV7-2
CDR3 protein: CASSSGTLTYNEQFF
CDR3 DNA: TGTGCCAGCAGCTCCGGGACTCTTACCTACAATGAGCAGTTCTTC

J gene: TRBJ2-3
D gene: TRBD2
clone size: -
V gene: TRBV3-1/TRBV3-2
CDR3 protein: CASSNPVAGGQDTQYF
CDR3 DNA: TGTGCCAGCAGCAACCCAGTAGCGGGGGGGCAGGATACGCAGTATTTT

J gene: TRBJ2-7
D gene: -
clone size: -
V gene: TRBV7-8
CDR3 protein: CASSSRGDSYEQYF
CDR3 DNA: TGTGCCAGCAGCTCCAGGGGGGACTCCTACGAGCAGTACTTC

J gene: TRBJ2-1
D gene: TRBD1
clone size: -
V gene: TRBV5-1
CDR3 protein: CASSWDRYEQFF
CDR3 DNA: TGCGCCAGCAGCTGGGACAGGTATGAGCAGTTCTTC

J gene: TRBJ2-7
D gene: TRBD1
clone size: -
V gene: TRBV19
CDR3 protein: CATSRDRGPNEQYF
CDR3 DNA: TGTGCCACCAGCAGGGACAGGGGGCCTAACGAGCAGTACTTC

J gene: TRBJ2-1
D gene: -
clone size: -
V gene: TRBV18
CDR3 protein: CASSQQSSYNEQFF
CDR3 DNA: TGTGCCAGCTCCCAACAGAGCTCCTACAATGAGCAGTTCTTC

J gene: TRBJ1-5
D gene: -
clone size: once
V gene: TRBV5-1
CDR3 protein: CASSLGPNQPQHF
CDR3 DNA: TGCGCCAGCAGCTTGGGTCCGAATCAGCCCCAGCATTTT

J gene: TRBJ2-1
D gene: TRBD2
clone size: -
V gene: TRBV10-2
CDR3 protein: CASSGGGNEQFF
CDR3 DNA: TGCGCCAGCAGTGGGGGGGGGAATGAGCAGTTCTTC

J gene: TRBJ1-1
D gene: -
clone size: -
V gene: TRBV6-5
CDR3 protein: CASSRSRGTEAFF
CDR3 DNA: TGTGCCAGCAGCCGTTCGCGGGGGACTGAAGCTTTCTTT

J gene: TRBJ2-4
D gene: -
clone size: once
V gene: TRBV7-2
CDR3 protein: CASSLEAGQAKNIQYF
CDR3 DNA: TGTGCCAGCAGCTTAGAGGCGGGGCAAGCCAAAAACATTCAGTACTTC